Listed below are T cell receptor beta chains from one sample, sequenced in a study of sequential checkpoint blockade in melanoma. Some clones are missing from TCRdb's copy, which holds only in-frame ones; the method was immunoSEQ multiplex PCR. The data contain 25,000 to 30,000 clones, over 80% of them singletons. Material: CD8+ T cells sorted from blood (inferred from file names), obtained from a patient given nivolumab and ipilimumab in sequence. All receptors come from a human donor with melanoma. Each CDR3 is given with its conserved first and last residue. The D gene is left open where the match is weak.

>TRBV4-2|TRBJ2-5|TRBD2
CASSQDGSGGAGETQYF
>TRBV7-9|TRBJ1-2|TRBD1
CASSYRMDRTVTF
>TRBV13|TRBJ1-3|TRBD1
CASSPSGIPKERRDSSGNTIYF
>TRBV5-1|TRBJ2-1|TRBD1
CASSFWALGQGATYNEQFF
>TRBV9|TRBJ2-7|NA
CASSVESRGEQYF
>TRBV20-1|TRBJ2-7|NA
CSARQGPEQYF
>TRBV29-1|TRBJ2-7|NA
CSVEVPQQNSRSSYEQYF
>TRBV5-4|TRBJ2-2|TRBD1
CASSWGTGPGELFF
>TRBV11-2|TRBJ2-5|NA
CASSHRGTPETQYF
>TRBV29-1|TRBJ2-7|TRBD1
CSGWTGDTYEQYF